Reported below is one TCR beta chain. No antigen is known for it. The source of the sample is a study of cytomegalovirus exposure and HLA in healthy donors. Overall study context: Early released data had 65 million to 100 million unique TCRs, all coming from HLA-typed donors. The study, taken as a whole, reports: Immune exposure was documented only through CMV serostatus. Most TCR beta V segments were productive about 87% or about 30% of the time in an earlier analysis. Upon later analysis, TCR association rates were observed to vary by HLA locus, being highest for DRB1 and lowest for HLA-C.

J lost 7 bases, V lost 0 bases, and 17 bases had no gene match. The CDR3 spans 18 residues. The V gene's germline CDR1 is MGHRA and CDR2 YSYEKL. PCR was performed using 60 Vbeta and 13 Jbeta primers. TCRdb keeps only in-frame clones here, not all; method: immunoSEQ multiplex PCR. The repertoire table contains 65,000 to 90,000 clones. The chain uses TRBV4-1 and TRBJ2-5; 7 positions agree with TRBD2. The sequencing input was PBMCs. The clonotype was recovered from a female donor in good health and CMV-seropositive. The CDR3 loop is CASSQDSETGGSRRTQYF. CDR3 sequence (DNA): TGCGCCAGCAGCCAAGACTCGGAGACCGGGGGGTCACGACGGACCCAGTACTTC.